This T cell receptor beta chain was observed in a study of shared T cell receptors in the human thymus. Assay: immunoSEQ multiplex PCR; the TCRdb copy retains only in-frame clones and omits some. The sample shows hundreds of thousands of clones, around 87% of them seen only once. The CDR3 is made up of 15 amino acids. From germline, CDR1 is SGHTS and CDR2 YDEGEE. Trimming removed 2 bases at V and 3 bases at J, with 11 bases between. These data also formed part of another study, on human thymus T cells. This second study notes: From resections taken during corrective heart surgery, the thymus tissue was obtained. Highly overlapping thymic repertoires among unrelated individuals were reported in related research.

Sample: thymocytes. The chain employs TRBV5-8 and TRBJ1-4; TRBD1 might be the D (5 bases). The clonotype originates from a boy younger than two with a congenital heart defect. CDR3 sequence: CASSFSGQPNEKLFF. The CDR3 DNA reads as TGTGCCAGCAGCTTTAGCGGACAACCTAATGAAAAACTGTTTTTT.